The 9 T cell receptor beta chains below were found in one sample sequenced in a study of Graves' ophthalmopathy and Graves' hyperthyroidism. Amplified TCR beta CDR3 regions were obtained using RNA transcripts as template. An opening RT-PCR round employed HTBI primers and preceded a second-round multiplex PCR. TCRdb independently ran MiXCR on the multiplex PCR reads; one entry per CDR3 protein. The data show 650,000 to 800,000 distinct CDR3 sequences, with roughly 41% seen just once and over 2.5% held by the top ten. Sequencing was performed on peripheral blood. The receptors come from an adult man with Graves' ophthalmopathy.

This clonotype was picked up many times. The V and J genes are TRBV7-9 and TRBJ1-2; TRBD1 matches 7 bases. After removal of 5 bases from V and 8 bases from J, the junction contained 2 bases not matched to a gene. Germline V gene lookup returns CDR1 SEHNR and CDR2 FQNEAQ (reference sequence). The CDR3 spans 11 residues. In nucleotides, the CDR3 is TGTGCCAGCAGCCTACAGGGGGGCTACACCTTC. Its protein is CASSLQGGYTF.

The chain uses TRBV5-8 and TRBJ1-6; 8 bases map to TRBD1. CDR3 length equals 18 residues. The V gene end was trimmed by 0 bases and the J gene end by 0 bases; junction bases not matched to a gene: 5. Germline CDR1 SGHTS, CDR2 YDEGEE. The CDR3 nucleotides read TGTGCCAGCAGCTTGGTAGGGACAGGAAGCTCCTATAATTCACCCCTCCACTTT. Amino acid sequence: CASSLVGTGSSYNSPLHF.

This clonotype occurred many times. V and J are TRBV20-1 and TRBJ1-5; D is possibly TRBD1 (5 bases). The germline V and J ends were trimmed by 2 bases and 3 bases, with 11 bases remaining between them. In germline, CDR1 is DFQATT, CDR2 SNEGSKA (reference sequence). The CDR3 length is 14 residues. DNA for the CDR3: TGCAGTGCTAGACACGGGGGGGTCAATCAGCCCCAGCATTTT. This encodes CSARHGGVNQPQHF.

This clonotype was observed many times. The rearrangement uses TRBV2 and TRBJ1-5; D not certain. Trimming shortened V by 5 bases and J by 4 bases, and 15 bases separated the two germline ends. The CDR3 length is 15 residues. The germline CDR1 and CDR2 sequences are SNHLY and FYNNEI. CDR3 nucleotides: TGTGCCAGCAGTTCTTCAACCGGCATAAATCAGCCCCAGCATTTT. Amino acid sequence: CASSSSTGINQPQHF.

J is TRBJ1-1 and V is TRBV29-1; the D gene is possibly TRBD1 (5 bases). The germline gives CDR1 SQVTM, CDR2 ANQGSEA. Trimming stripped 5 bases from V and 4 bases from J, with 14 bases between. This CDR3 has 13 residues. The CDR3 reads CSVIHGTFTEAFF. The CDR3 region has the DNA TGCAGCGTTATACATGGGACGTTCACTGAAGCTTTCTTT.

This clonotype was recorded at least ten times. CDR3 in amino acids: CATSDYLNTEAFF. The CDR3 region has the DNA TGTGCCACCAGTGATTATCTGAACACTGAAGCTTTCTTT. J is TRBJ1-1 and V is TRBV24-1; the D is unclear. The germline gives CDR1 KGHDR, CDR2 SFDVKD. V was pared by 2 bases and J by 0 bases, with 3 bases between. The CDR3 is made up of 13 amino acids.

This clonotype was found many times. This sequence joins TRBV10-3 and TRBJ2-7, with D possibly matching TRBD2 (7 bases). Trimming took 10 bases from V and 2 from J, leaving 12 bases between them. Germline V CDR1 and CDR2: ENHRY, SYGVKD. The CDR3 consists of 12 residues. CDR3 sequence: CATGGSTYEQYF. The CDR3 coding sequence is TGTGCCACGGGGGGCAGTACCTACGAGCAGTACTTC.

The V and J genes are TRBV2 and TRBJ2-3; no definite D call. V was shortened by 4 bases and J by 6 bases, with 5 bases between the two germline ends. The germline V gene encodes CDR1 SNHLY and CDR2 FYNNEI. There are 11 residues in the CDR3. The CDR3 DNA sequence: TGTGCCAGCAGTGGCGATGATACGCAGTATTTT. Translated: CASSGDDTQYF. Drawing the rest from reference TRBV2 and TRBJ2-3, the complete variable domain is EPEVTQTPSHQVTQMGQEVILRCVPISNHLYFYWYRQILGQKVEFLVSFYNNEISEKSEIFDDQFSVERPDGSNFTLKIRSTKLEDSAMYFCASSGDDTQYFGPGTRLTVL.

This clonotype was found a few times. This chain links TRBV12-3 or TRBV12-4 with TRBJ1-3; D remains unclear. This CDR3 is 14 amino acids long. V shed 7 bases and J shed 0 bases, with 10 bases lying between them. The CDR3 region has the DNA TGTGCCAGCATAAGGAGCTCCTCTGGAAACACCATATATTTT. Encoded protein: CASIRSSSGNTIYF.